This T cell receptor (beta chain) comes out of a study of blood T cell repertoires in COVID-19. This CDR3 is 13 amino acids long. The V gene lost 2 bases and the J gene lost 1 base, with 5 bases spanning the gap. CDR1 is LNHDA, CDR2 SQIVND, per germline (reference sequence). Per the authors' pipeline: Amplified reference gene primers provided the basis for estimating nucleated cell counts. Clones were read by immunoSEQ multiplex PCR, and TCRdb kept only the in-frame ones, dropping some. V and J calls and clone size come straight from that table; D and trimming were deduced from the DNA. Of about 40,000 clones in the sample, 89% were seen once.

This chain connects TRBV19 to TRBJ1-1; D gene ambiguous. The sequenced sample consisted of peripheral blood. This TCR was sampled from a human donor in a cohort sampled during active COVID-19. In nucleotides, the CDR3 is TGTGCCAGTAGTATAACATGGAACACTGAAGCTTTCTTT. This gives the protein CASSITWNTEAFF.